The subject of this entry is one T cell receptor beta chain. This clonotype was found many times. Its cognate antigen has yet to be identified. Base qualities are not at hand, and no much larger clone is one base apart. The library was generated by multiplex PCR. Sequenced on an Illumina HiSeq 4000. iRepertoire HTBI primers and Arm-PCR amplification of CDR3 regions were used to construct TCR beta libraries. Gel purification was performed on PCR products prior to sequencing. The paper's processing steps were these. Gene usage analysis of CDR3 amino acid clonotypes relied on the roughly 67 TRBV and 13 to 15 TRBJ segments identified across samples. COPE and FqMerger were used to merge filtered high-quality paired reads into contigs. Contigs were aligned with BLAST to IMGT TRBV, TRBD and TRBJ reference genes, and CDR3 was defined per IMGT. Any clonotype with a frequency above 0.1% was classified as a highly expanded clone. Repertoire diversity was measured by Shannon entropy, and V-J evenness by the Gini coefficient. Public clonotypes were defined as clonotypes shared by more than one individual. TCRdb's own reprocessing of the public reads used fastp at Q25 and MiXCR and kept productive beta chains. For every CDR3 protein sequence, its rows merge into one entry that carries the most common genes and DNA. These V and J calls rely on TCRdb rather than the paper's analysis. The sample data list some 500,000 distinct CDR3 sequences, and 15% to 20% of these were observed just once. The ten most abundant clones make up approximately 25% of the sample.

The germline V end is reduced by 6 bases and the J end by 4 bases; junction bases left unmatched: 5. From the cysteine through the phenylalanine, the CDR3 covers 13 amino acids. Of all the DNA, just the CDR3 is kept, 39 bases in frame from base 1. The record originates from a study of regulatory T cells in long-lasting Graves disease (dated by TCRdb to the early 2020s). At the level of the whole study: Antithyroid drugs had been taken for less than 3 months by newly diagnosed Graves' disease patients. This study used TCR sequencing and RNA sequencing of peripheral blood to compare persistent Graves' disease patients against newly diagnosed Graves' disease patients. The study took place in China and was registered as a clinical trial. TCR sequencing covered around 13 persistent and around 20 newly diagnosed Graves' disease patients, 33 samples in total.

Study-wide findings and limitations: Compared with newly diagnosed patients, persistent Graves' disease patients had lower TCR Shannon entropy and fewer highly expanded clones, which suggests clonal expansion. The authors acknowledged the small sample size as a limitation that may reduce accuracy. Because the primary lesion, thyroid tissue, could not be accessed, the study looked at peripheral blood alone. Sequencing and analysis were limited to the TCR beta chain. Persistent patients shared more public clonotypes among themselves (around 3,000) than newly diagnosed patients did (about 1,000). Preferential use of TRBV28, TRBJ1-2 and TRBJ2-5 was observed in persistent disease, whereas TRBV20-1 and TRBJ2-1 were favored in newly diagnosed disease.

The sample's time point, from its label and the paper: newly diagnosed GD, antithyroid drugs for less than 3 months. For both TCR sequencing and RNA sequencing, RNA was extracted from PBMCs using TRIzol. Graves' disease was diagnosed according to American Thyroid Association guidelines. Patients for the study were recruited at an endocrinology department in Xi'an, China. Each patient gave around 9 milliliters of peripheral blood, collected in an EDTA anticoagulant tube. Ficoll Paque Plus density gradient separation was used to isolate PBMCs, and no further T cell sorting was performed. An Agilent 2100 Bioanalyzer and agarose gel were used to check RNA quality, and a NanoDrop 2000 was used to measure RNA concentration. These sequences were also reported in another study, on T cells in Graves' hyperthyroidism and ophthalmopathy. The second study reports: Graves' hyperthyroidism was defined as stable when no progression to ophthalmopathy occurred over 18 months of follow-up. Hyperthyroidism patients were newly diagnosed, with disease duration under 2 months, and aged 18 to 65 years. The study excluded patients with uncontrolled infections, other autoimmune diseases, pregnancy or lactation. Diagnoses were based on clinical symptoms, serum thyroxine and TRAb, thyroid ultrasound and orbital computed tomography. A first-round RT-PCR of the TCR CDR3 used the HTBI primer set with the Qiagen OneStep RT-PCR kit. Most expanded thyroid clonotypes (frequency above 0.001) were also found in blood, which suggests that blood repertoires may mirror thyroid immune responses. Ophthalmopathy was separated from stable hyperthyroidism by a 13 V-J signature model, with approximately 89% sensitivity and 81% to 82% specificity obtained in cross-validation and 80%/75% obtained in testing. In validation, the model predicted progression to ophthalmopathy with approximately 71% sensitivity and 72.22% specificity, a median of 6.5 months before onset. A discovery cohort of about 100 patients, roughly 43 with Graves' ophthalmopathy and about 60 with stable Graves' hyperthyroidism, was used to find distinguishing TCR V-J signatures. Prospective prediction of ophthalmopathy was tested in an independent validation cohort consisting of roughly 19 hyperthyroidism patients and 17 patients who later progressed to ophthalmopathy. The roughly 100 discovery patients were randomly divided into training and test sets at a 7:3 ratio. In addition, the study compared T-cell repertoires in thyroid tissue and in blood from about 6 Graves' hyperthyroidism patients. Following sampling, methimazole starting at 30 mg daily was given to hyperthyroidism patients, and high-dose intravenous methylprednisolone was given to ophthalmopathy patients. A second multiplex PCR round built the libraries, followed by size selection and purification. Libraries were sequenced paired-end with 100 bp reads on an Illumina HiSeq2000. SOAPnuke was used to process the raw data, throwing out any read that contained adapters or uncalled bases, had a mean Phred below 15, or lacked an exact constant-primer or identifier match. COPE v1.2.5 was used to merge high-quality paired reads, and clonotypes were defined as unique nucleotide sequences. MiTCR v1.1 was used to align clonotypes to the IMGT TRBV, TRBD and TRBJ reference segments. Analysis was restricted to V-J combinations with a frequency above 0.0001, which covered roughly 99% of repertoires. The TCS score was defined as the ratio of F50 (clonal expansion) to E x V (chaos), calculated using BLOSUM62-based TCRdist between CDR3 peptides within each V-J. Welch's t-statistics and random forest reduced roughly 500 V-J features to 10 to 15, which were used in a naive Bayes classifier (R e1071). No statistical method was used to set the sample size in advance, and investigators knew the group allocation. According to the paper, TCR Vbeta CDR3 sequencing was carried out on 135 peripheral blood samples, which came from fewer than 50 ophthalmopathy, approximately 72 hyperthyroidism and about 17 progressor patients.

The sequence was obtained from a woman aged 35-65 years with Graves disease. Donor details come from another sample of the same person, matched by shared clones. The chain uses TRBV12-3 or TRBV12-4 and TRBJ2-5; TRBD2 agrees with 7 junctional bases. The sequencing used peripheral blood mononuclear cells (PBMCs), collected at new diagnosis, from a patient treated with antithyroid drugs. The CDR3 amino acid sequence is: CASRPSGVETQYF. The nucleotide sequence is TGTGCCAGCAGACCAAGCGGGGTAGAGACCCAGTACTTC.